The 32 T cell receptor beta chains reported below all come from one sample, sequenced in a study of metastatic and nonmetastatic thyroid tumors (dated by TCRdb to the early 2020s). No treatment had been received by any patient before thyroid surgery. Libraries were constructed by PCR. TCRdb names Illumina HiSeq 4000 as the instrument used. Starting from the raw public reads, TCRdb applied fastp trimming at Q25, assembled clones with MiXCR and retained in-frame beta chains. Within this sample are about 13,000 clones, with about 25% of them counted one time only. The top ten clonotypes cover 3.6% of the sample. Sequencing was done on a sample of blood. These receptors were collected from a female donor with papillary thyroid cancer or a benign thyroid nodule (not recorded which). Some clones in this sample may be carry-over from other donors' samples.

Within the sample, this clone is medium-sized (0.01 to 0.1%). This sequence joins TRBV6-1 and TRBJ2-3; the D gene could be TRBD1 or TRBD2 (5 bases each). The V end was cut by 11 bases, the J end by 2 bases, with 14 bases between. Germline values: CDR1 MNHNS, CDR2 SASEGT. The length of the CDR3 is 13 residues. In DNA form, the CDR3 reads TGTGCCGCCGACAGCGGCAACACAGATACGCAGTATTTT. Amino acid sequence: CAADSGNTDTQYF.

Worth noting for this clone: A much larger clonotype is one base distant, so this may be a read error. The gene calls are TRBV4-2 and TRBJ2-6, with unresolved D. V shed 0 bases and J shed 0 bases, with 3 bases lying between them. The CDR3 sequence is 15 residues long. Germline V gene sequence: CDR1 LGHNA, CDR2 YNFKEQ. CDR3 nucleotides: TGTGCCAGCAGCCAAGATCCCTCTGGGGCCAACGTCCTGACTTTC. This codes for CASSQDPSGANVLTF.

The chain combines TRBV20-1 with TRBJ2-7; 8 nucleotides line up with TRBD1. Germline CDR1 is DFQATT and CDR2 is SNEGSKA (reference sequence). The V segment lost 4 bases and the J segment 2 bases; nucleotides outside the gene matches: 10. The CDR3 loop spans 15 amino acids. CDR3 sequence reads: CSANRRQGNPYEQYF. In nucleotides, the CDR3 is TGCAGTGCTAACCGACGACAGGGGAACCCCTACGAGCAGTACTTC.

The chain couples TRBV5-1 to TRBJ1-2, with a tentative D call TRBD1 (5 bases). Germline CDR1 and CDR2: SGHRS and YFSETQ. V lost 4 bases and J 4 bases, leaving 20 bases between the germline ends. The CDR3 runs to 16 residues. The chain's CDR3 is CASSLGQGWSVYGYTF. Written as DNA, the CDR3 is TGCGCCAGCAGCCTGGGGCAAGGGTGGTCGGTCTATGGCTACACCTTC.

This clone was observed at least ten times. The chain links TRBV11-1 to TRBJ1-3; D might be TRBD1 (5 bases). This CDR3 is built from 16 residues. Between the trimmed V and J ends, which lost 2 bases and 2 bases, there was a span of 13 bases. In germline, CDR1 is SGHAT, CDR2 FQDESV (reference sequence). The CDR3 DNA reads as TGTGCCAGCAGCTTATCGGGGGGTCAGGCTGGAAACACCATATATTTT. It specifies CASSLSGGQAGNTIYF.

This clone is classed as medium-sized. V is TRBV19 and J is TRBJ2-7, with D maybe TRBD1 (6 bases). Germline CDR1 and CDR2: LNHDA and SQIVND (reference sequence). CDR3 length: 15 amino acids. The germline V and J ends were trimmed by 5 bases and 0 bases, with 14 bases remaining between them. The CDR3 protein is CASSPTGQSSYEQYF. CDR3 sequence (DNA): TGTGCCAGTAGTCCGACAGGCCAAAGCTCCTACGAGCAGTACTTC.

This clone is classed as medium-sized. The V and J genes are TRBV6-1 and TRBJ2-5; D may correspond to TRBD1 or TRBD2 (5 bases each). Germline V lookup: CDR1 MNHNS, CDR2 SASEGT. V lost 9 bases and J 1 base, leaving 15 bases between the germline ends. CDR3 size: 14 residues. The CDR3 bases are TGTGCCAGTAAACTGGGACGGACCCAAGAGACCCAGTACTTC. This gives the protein CASKLGRTQETQYF.

The CDR3 DNA reads TGTGCCAGCAGCCGCAGCGGGGGTCCATCGGCGTCCCAGTACTTC. This translates into CASSRSGGPSASQYF. V is TRBV7-3 and J is TRBJ2-5, with TRBD2 matching 8 bases. The CDR3 runs to 15 residues. The germline V gene encodes CDR1 SGHTA and CDR2 FQGTGA. J gave up 9 bases and V 5 bases, and 14 bases lay outside the gene matches. Full variable domain (outside the CDR3, taken from reference TRBV7-3 and TRBJ2-5): GAGVSQTPSNKVTEKGKYVELRCDPISGHTALYWYRQSLGQGPEFLIYFQGTGAADDSGLPNDRFFAVRPEGSVSTLKIQRTERGDSAVYLCASSRSGGPSASQYFGPGTRLLVL.

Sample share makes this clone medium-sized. The DNA of the CDR3 is TGTGCCACCAGCAGCACAGGGGGCGCGAACACTGAAGCTTTCTTT. It encodes CATSSTGGANTEAFF. The chain is built from TRBV15 and TRBJ1-1, with TRBD1 matching 9 bases. V trimming: 3 bases; J trimming: 1 base; junction bases outside the gene matches: 3. The CDR3 loop spans 15 amino acids. Per germline, CDR1 LNHNV and CDR2 YYDKDF (reference sequence).

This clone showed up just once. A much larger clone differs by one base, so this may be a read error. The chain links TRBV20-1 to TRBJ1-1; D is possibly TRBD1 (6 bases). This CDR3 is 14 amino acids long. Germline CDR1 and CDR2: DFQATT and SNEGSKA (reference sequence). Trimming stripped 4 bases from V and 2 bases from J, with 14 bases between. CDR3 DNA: TGCAGTGCTATCGAGGGGACACCCAACACTGAAGCTTTCTTT. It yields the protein CSAIEGTPNTEAFF.

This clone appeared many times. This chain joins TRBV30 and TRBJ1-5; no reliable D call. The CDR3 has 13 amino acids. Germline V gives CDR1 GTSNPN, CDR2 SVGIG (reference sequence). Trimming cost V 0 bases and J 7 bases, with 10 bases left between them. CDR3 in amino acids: CAWSVFGAQPQHF. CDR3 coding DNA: TGTGCCTGGAGTGTCTTCGGTGCGCAGCCCCAGCATTTT.

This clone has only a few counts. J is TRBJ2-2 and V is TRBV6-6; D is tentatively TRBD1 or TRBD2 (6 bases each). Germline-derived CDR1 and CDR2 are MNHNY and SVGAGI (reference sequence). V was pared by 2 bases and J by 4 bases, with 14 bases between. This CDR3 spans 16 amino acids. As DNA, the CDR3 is TGTGCCAGCAGTTACGAGGGGGGAGTGGTCACCGGGGAGCTGTTTTTT. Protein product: CASSYEGGVVTGELFF.

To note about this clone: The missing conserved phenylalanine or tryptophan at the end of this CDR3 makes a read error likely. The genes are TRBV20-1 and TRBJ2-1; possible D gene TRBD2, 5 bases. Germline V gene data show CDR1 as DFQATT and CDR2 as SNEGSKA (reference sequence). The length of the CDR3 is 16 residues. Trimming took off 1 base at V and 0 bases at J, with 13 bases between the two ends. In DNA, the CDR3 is TGCAGTGCTAGAGTCCCCGCTAGCAGCTCCTACAATGAGCAGTTCATC. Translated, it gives CSARVPASSSYNEQFI.

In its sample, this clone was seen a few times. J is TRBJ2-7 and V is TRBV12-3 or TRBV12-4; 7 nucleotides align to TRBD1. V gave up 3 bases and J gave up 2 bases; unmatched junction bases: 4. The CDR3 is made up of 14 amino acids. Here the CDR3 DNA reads TGTGCCAGCAGTTTCACCGGGACAGCCTACGAGCAGTACTTC. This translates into CASSFTGTAYEQYF.

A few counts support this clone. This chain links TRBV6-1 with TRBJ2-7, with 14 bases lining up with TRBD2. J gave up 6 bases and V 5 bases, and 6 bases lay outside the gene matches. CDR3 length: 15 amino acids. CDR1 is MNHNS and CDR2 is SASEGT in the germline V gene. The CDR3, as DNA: TGTGCCAGCAGTCCCCAGACTAGCGGGAGGGGCGAGCAGTACTTC. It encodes CASSPQTSGRGEQYF.

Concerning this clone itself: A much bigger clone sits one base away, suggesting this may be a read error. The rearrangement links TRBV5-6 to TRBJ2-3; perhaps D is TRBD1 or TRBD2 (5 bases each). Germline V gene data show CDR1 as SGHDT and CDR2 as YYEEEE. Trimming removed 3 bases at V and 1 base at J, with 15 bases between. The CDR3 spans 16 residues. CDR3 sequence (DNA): TGTGCCAGCAGCTACCGGATGAGGGGCGGCACAGATACGCAGTATTTT. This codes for CASSYRMRGGTDTQYF.

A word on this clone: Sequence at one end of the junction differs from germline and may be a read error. The CDR3 protein is CASTDDRTNPSF. As DNA, the CDR3 is TGTGCCAGCACCGACGACAGGACAAACCCTAGCTTC. The chain recombines TRBV7-9 with TRBJ2-1, with TRBD1 as a possible D gene (6 bases). The CDR3 totals 12 residues. The V gene's germline CDR1 is SEHNR and CDR2 FQNEAQ (reference sequence).

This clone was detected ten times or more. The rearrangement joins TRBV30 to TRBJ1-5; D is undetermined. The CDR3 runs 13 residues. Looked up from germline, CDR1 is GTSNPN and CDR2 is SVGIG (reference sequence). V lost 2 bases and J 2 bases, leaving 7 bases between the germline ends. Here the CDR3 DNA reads TGTGCCTGGAGTAAACCCGGCAATCAGCCCCAGCATTTT. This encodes CAWSKPGNQPQHF.

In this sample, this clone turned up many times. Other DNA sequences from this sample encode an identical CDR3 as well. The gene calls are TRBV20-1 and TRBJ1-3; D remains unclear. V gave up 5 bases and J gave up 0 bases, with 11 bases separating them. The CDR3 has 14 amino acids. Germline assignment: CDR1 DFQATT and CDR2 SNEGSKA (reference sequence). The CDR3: CSAPDLSSGNTIYF. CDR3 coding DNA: TGCAGTGCTCCCGACTTGAGCTCTGGAAACACCATATATTTT.

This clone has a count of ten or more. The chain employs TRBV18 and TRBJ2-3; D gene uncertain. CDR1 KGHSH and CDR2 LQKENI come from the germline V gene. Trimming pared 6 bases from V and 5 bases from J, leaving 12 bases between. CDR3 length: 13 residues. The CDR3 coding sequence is TGTGCCAGCTCCCCAACCATGGGAGATACGCAGTATTTT. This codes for CASSPTMGDTQYF.

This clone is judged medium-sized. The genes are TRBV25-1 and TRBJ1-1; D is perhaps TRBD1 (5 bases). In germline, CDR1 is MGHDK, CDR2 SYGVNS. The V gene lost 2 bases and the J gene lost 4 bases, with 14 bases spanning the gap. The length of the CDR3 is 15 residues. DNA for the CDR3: TGTGCCAGCAGTGAAGATGGGGCGCGAGCCACTGAAGCTTTCTTT. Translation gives CASSEDGARATEAFF.

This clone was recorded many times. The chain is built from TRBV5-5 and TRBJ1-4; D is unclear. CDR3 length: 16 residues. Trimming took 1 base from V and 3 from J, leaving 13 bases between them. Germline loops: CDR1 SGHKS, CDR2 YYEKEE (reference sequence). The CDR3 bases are TGTGCCAGCAGCTTGACTTTCCGGGAGCCTAATGAAAAACTGTTTTTT. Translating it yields CASSLTFREPNEKLFF.

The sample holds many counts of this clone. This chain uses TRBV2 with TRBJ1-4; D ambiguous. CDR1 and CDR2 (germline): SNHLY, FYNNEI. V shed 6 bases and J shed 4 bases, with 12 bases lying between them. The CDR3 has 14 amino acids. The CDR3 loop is CASRFSSVNEKLFF. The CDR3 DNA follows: TGTGCCAGCAGGTTTTCTTCCGTTAATGAAAAACTGTTTTTT.

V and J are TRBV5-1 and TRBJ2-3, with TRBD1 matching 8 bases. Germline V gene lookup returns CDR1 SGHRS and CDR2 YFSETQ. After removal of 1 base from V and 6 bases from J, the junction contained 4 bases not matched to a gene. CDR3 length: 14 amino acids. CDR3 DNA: TGCGCCAGCAGCTTGCAGGGGGCACGGGATACGCAGTATTTT. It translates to CASSLQGARDTQYF. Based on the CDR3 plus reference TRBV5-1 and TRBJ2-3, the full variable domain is KAGVTQTPRYLIKTRGQQVTLSCSPISGHRSVSWYQQTPGQGLQFLFEYFSETQRNKGNFPGRFSGRQFSNSRSEMNVSTLELGDSALYLCASSLQGARDTQYFGPGTRLTVL.

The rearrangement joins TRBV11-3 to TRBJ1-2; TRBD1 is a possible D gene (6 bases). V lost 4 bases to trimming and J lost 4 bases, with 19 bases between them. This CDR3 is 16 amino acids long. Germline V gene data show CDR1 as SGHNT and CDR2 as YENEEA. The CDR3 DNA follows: TGTGCCAGCAGCTCCCCGGGGAGGGGGGCAGGCTATGGCTACACCTTC. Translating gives CASSSPGRGAGYGYTF.

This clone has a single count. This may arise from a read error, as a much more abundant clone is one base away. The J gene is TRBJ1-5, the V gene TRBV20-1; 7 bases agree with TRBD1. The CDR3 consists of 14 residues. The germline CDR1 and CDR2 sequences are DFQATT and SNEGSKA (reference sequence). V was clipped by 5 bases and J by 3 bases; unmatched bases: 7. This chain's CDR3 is CSALQGSHNQPQHF. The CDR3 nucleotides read TGCAGTGCTCTACAGGGGTCCCACAATCAGCCCCAGCATTTT.

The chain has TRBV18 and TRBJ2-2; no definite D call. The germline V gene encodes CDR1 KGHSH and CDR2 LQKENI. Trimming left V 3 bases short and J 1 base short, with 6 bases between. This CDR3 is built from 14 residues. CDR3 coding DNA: TGTGCCAGCTCACCCCTGGAGAACACCGGGGAGCTGTTTTTT. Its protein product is CASSPLENTGELFF.

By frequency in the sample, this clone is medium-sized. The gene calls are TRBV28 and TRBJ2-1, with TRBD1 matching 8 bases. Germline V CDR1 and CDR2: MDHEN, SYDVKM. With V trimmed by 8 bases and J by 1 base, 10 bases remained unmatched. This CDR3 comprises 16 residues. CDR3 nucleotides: TGTGCCAGCCCCCCCCCGGACAGGGATTCCTACAATGAGCAGTTCTTC. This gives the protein CASPPPDRDSYNEQFF.

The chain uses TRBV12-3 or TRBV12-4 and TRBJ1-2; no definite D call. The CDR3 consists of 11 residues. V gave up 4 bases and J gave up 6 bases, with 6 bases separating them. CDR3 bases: TGTGCCAGCAGTTCCCGCCATGGCTACACCTTC. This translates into CASSSRHGYTF.

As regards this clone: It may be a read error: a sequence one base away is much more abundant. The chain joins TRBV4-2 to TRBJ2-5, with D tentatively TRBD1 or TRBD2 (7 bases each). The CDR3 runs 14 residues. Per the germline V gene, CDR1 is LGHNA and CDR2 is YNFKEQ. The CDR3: CANSQQGGPETQYF. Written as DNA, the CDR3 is TGTGCCAACAGCCAGCAGGGGGGGCCTGAGACCCAGTACTTC.

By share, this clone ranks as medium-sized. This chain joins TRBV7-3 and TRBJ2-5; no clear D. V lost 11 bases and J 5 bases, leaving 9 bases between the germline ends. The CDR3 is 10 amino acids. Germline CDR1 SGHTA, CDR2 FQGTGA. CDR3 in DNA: TGTGCCGGAGTCGGCGAGACCCAGTACTTC. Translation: CAGVGETQYF.

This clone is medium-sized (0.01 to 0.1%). CDR3 amino acids: CASSLGGVVGELFF. The CDR3 bases are TGCGCCAGCAGCTTGGGAGGGGTTGTCGGGGAGCTGTTTTTT. The rearrangement uses TRBV5-1 and TRBJ2-2, with D perhaps matching TRBD1 or TRBD2 (5 bases each). The CDR3 is made up of 14 amino acids. V lost 0 bases, J lost 7 bases, and 10 bases lay in between. Germline V gene sequence: CDR1 SGHRS, CDR2 YFSETQ.